In its sample, the clone carrying this T cell receptor beta chain was seen a few times. No antigen is known for it. This record comes from a study of T cells after yellow fever vaccination. Overall study context: Preparation used SMART-Seq v4 Ultra Low Input for the low-cell-number fractions. General study results and limits: Among primary-vaccination clones, most reappeared after the booster, at about 95% for CD4 and approximately 90% for CD8. Few clonotypes appeared in both CD4 and CD8 compartments.

It was through 5'RACE template switching that TCR cDNA was made, with a universal primer site and UMIs added. TCRdb fed the 5' RACE reads into MiXCR, producing one record per CDR3 protein. The table has a few hundred thousand distinct CDR3 sequences, less than 20% seen once; the top ten hold approximately 15%. The germline gives CDR1 MGHRA, CDR2 YSYEKL. The V end was cut by 4 bases, the J end by 7 bases, with 7 bases between. CDR3 size: 11 residues. The chain joins TRBV4-1 to TRBJ1-1; no firm D call. This clonotype was sampled from a man aged 18 to 35 who received the YFV17D yellow fever vaccine. This specimen was PBMCs, taken roughly 5 days after the first yellow fever vaccination. The CDR3: CASSRHGEAFF. CDR3 DNA: TGCGCCAGCAGCCGACACGGTGAAGCTTTCTTT.